The 28 T cell receptor beta chains reported below all come from one sample, sequenced in a study of cytomegalovirus exposure and HLA in healthy donors. A multiplex PCR was run with 60 Vbeta primers and 13 Jbeta primers. Sequenced by immunoSEQ multiplex PCR; TCRdb stores in-frame clones only, minus some. The table lists 65,000 to 85,000 clones, around three quarters of them singletons. Sequenced input: PBMCs. These receptors all come from a woman aged 40 to 49 in good health and CMV-seropositive.

The chain links TRBV28 to TRBJ2-7; D might be TRBD2 (6 bases). Trimming pared 4 bases from V and 3 bases from J, leaving 13 bases between. Germline V gene lookup returns CDR1 MDHEN and CDR2 SYDVKM. The CDR3 totals 14 residues. The CDR3 here is CASSSAGLNYEQYF. In DNA, the CDR3 is TGTGCCAGCAGTTCCGCGGGACTCAACTACGAGCAGTACTTC.

This chain connects TRBV29-1 to TRBJ2-5, with 10 bases that match TRBD1. V gave up 5 bases and J gave up 4 bases; unmatched junction bases: 10. CDR3 size: 15 residues. CDR1 is SQVTM and CDR2 is ANQGSEA in the germline V gene. The CDR3, as DNA: TGCAGCGTTTGGGGGGACAGGGGCGTTAGAGAGACCCAGTACTTC. This gives the protein CSVWGDRGVRETQYF.

The CDR3 DNA follows: TGCAGCGTTGGACAGGGCACCTACGAGCAGTACTTC. Amino acid sequence: CSVGQGTYEQYF. The chain couples TRBV29-1 to TRBJ2-7; 7 bases are shared with TRBD1. Looked up from germline, CDR1 is SQVTM and CDR2 is ANQGSEA. The V and J ends lost 4 bases and 2 bases, in that order; junction bases with no gene match: 2. CDR3 length: 12 amino acids.

The rearrangement uses TRBV5-4 and TRBJ1-2; the match to TRBD1 covers 9 bases. With 9 bases clipped from V and 1 base from J, the junction kept 13 bases outside the gene matches. The germline gives CDR1 SGHNT, CDR2 YYREEE (reference sequence). The CDR3 spans 16 residues. CDR3: CATSAYPDRGNYGYTF. CDR3 nucleotide sequence: TGTGCCACTTCAGCTTACCCGGACAGGGGTAACTATGGCTACACCTTC.

The rearrangement uses TRBV2 and TRBJ2-1, with TRBD2 matching 9 bases. J was trimmed by 7 bases and V by 7 bases; bases with no gene match: 8. Germline assignment: CDR1 SNHLY and CDR2 FYNNEI. This CDR3 spans 14 amino acids. The CDR3 DNA follows: TGTGCCAGCACTACCGGGACTAGCTCAAATGAGCAGTTCTTC. It codes for CASTTGTSSNEQFF.

The rearrangement joins TRBV7-8 to TRBJ2-3; TRBD1 might be the D (7 bases). V was pared by 4 bases and J by 0 bases, with 17 bases between. This CDR3 has 17 amino acids. Germline V CDR1 and CDR2: SGHVS, FQNEAQ. DNA for the CDR3: TGTGCCAGCAGCTCATCCCCAGGGGGGCTTAGCACAGATACGCAGTATTTT. It codes for CASSSSPGGLSTDTQYF.

This sequence joins TRBV5-1 and TRBJ2-7, with D possibly matching TRBD2 (6 bases). The CDR3 length is 15 residues. From germline, CDR1 is SGHRS and CDR2 YFSETQ. Trimming took 3 bases from V and 6 from J, leaving 19 bases between them. The CDR3 loop is CASSSSGRKLGEQYF. DNA of the CDR3: TGCGCCAGCAGCTCGTCCGGGAGAAAATTGGGCGAGCAGTACTTC.

This chain joins TRBV29-1 and TRBJ1-1; tentative D call: TRBD1 (5 bases). The germline V gene has CDR1 SQVTM and CDR2 ANQGSEA. Trimming removed 0 bases at V and 4 bases at J, with 12 bases between. The CDR3 totals 14 residues. The chain's CDR3 is CSVEDRDSSTEAFF. CDR3 nucleotides: TGCAGCGTTGAAGATCGAGACAGCTCCACTGAAGCTTTCTTT.

The chain recombines TRBV29-1 with TRBJ2-1; TRBD2 might be the D (5 bases). This CDR3 comprises 13 residues. Germline V gene sequence: CDR1 SQVTM, CDR2 ANQGSEA. V lost 4 bases to trimming and J lost 3 bases, with 10 bases between them. In nucleotides, the CDR3 is TGCAGCGTTGCCAGCGGAGTCTACAATGAGCAGTTCTTC. Its translation: CSVASGVYNEQFF.

The CDR3 loop reads CASKQGAQANEKLFF. The CDR3 DNA reads as TGCGCCAGCAAACAGGGGGCTCAGGCTAATGAAAAACTGTTTTTT. The chain couples TRBV5-1 to TRBJ1-4; 9 nucleotides align to TRBD1. CDR1 and CDR2 from the germline V gene are SGHRS and YFSETQ. V shed 6 bases and J 3 bases; nucleotides not matched to a gene: 6. CDR3 size: 15 residues.

CDR3 DNA: TGTGCCAGCGCCCCTCCCCGGACAGGGGAAAAGAGGTATGAAAAACTGTTTTTT. Translating it yields CASAPPRTGEKRYEKLFF. The chain links TRBV28 to TRBJ1-4; 9 bases align to TRBD1. The trim removed 8 bases at V and 6 bases at J, leaving 19 bases unmatched. Germline CDR1 reads MDHEN; CDR2 reads SYDVKM. This CDR3 spans 18 amino acids.

This clone has more than one count but fewer than ten. The chain is built from TRBV5-1 and TRBJ1-6; 7 nucleotides align to TRBD1. This CDR3 comprises 16 residues. Germline loops: CDR1 SGHRS, CDR2 YFSETQ. The trim removed 0 bases at V and 7 bases at J, leaving 7 bases unmatched. The CDR3 spells CASSLAEGAQNSPLHF. The CDR3 coding sequence is TGCGCCAGCAGCTTGGCCGAGGGGGCGCAGAATTCACCCCTCCACTTT.

V usage is TRBV4-1 and J usage is TRBJ2-1, with 8 nucleotides matching TRBD1. The V gene's germline CDR1 is MGHRA and CDR2 YSYEKL. The V segment lost 2 bases and the J segment 7 bases; nucleotides outside the gene matches: 10. This CDR3 spans 16 amino acids. The CDR3 sequence: CASSQMGGQGPNEQFF. Written as DNA, the CDR3 is TGCGCCAGCAGCCAAATGGGTGGACAGGGTCCTAATGAGCAGTTCTTC.

The V call is TRBV30, the J call TRBJ1-3; D not resolved. This CDR3 is 11 amino acids long. The germline V gene encodes CDR1 GTSNPN and CDR2 SVGIG (reference sequence). V was trimmed by 2 bases and J by 8 bases, leaving 7 bases between them. As DNA, the CDR3 is TGTGCCTGGAGTACAGCGGACACCATATATTTT. Protein product: CAWSTADTIYF. The whole variable domain, filled in from reference TRBV30 and TRBJ1-3, reads SQTIHQWPATLVQPVGSPLSLECTVEGTSNPNLYWYRQAAGRGLQLLFYSVGIGQISSEVPQNLSASRPQDRQFILSSKKLLLSDSGFYLCAWSTADTIYFGEGSWLTVV.

The rearrangement uses TRBV5-1 and TRBJ2-3; tentatively, D is TRBD1 (5 bases). The germline V and J ends were trimmed by 1 base and 0 bases, with 12 bases remaining between them. The germline V gene has CDR1 SGHRS and CDR2 YFSETQ. The CDR3 sequence is 16 residues long. The CDR3 loop reads CASSLSPGSSTDTQYF. Here the CDR3 DNA reads TGCGCCAGCAGCTTGTCGCCAGGGTCGAGCACAGATACGCAGTATTTT.

This clone was found once. This chain connects TRBV29-1 to TRBJ1-2; D unclear. There are 12 residues in the CDR3. The germline CDR1 and CDR2 sequences are SQVTM and ANQGSEA. V was clipped by 5 bases and J by 2 bases, with 9 bases between them. The DNA for the CDR3 is TGCAGCGTTCGGGGTGTAAACTATGGCTACACCTTC. It yields the protein CSVRGVNYGYTF.

V and J are TRBV5-1 and TRBJ2-2, with 13 bases fitting TRBD2. The trim removed 2 bases at V and 8 bases at J, leaving 12 bases unmatched. This CDR3 contains 18 residues. Per germline, CDR1 SGHRS and CDR2 YFSETQ. The CDR3, as DNA: TGCGCCAGCAGCTTTCCTAAAGGACTAGCGGGAGCGGGAGGGGAGCTGTTTTTT. Translated: CASSFPKGLAGAGGELFF.

The chain employs TRBV6-1 and TRBJ2-3, with 9 bases lining up with TRBD1. CDR1 and CDR2 (germline): MNHNS, SASEGT. The trim removed 4 bases at V and 2 bases at J, leaving 10 bases unmatched. The CDR3 loop spans 17 amino acids. DNA of the CDR3: TGTGCCAGCAGTGTAACGACCGGGACAGGGTCCACAGATACGCAGTATTTT. It encodes CASSVTTGTGSTDTQYF.

This clone was seen only a few times. Other DNA sequences from this sample encode an identical CDR3 as well. The V call is TRBV6-1, the J call TRBJ2-1, with 8 bases that match TRBD1. CDR3 length equals 13 residues. V shed 7 bases, J shed 7 bases, and the junction held 6 bases outside the gene matches. Looked up from germline, CDR1 is MNHNS and CDR2 is SASEGT. CDR3 region: CASTGTGLNEQFF. The CDR3 DNA reads as TGTGCCAGCACCGGGACAGGTTTAAATGAGCAGTTCTTC.

The chain uses TRBV30 and TRBJ2-5; D perhaps matches TRBD1 (5 bases). Trimming took 2 bases from V and 4 from J, leaving 8 bases between them. Per germline, CDR1 GTSNPN and CDR2 SVGIG (reference sequence). This CDR3 region has 12 residues. CDR3 nucleotides: TGTGCCTGGAGTCCAGGGCCAGAGACCCAGTACTTC. It codes for CAWSPGPETQYF.

V gene TRBV7-2 combines with J gene TRBJ2-1; D is unresolved. This CDR3 comprises 12 residues. Germline assignment: CDR1 SGHTA and CDR2 FQGNSA. Trimming left V 1 base short and J 7 bases short, with 5 bases between. CDR3 in amino acids: CASSLERNEQFF. As DNA, the CDR3 is TGTGCCAGCAGCTTAGAACGGAATGAGCAGTTCTTC.

The J gene is TRBJ2-3, the V gene TRBV5-1; TRBD2 matches at 8 bases. The CDR3 sequence is 17 residues long. Trimming took 4 bases from V and 2 from J; bases not matched to a gene: 12. Looked up from germline, CDR1 is SGHRS and CDR2 is YFSETQ. CDR3 loop: CASSRITGGGNTDTQYF. DNA for the CDR3: TGCGCCAGCAGCCGCATTACGGGCGGGGGGAACACAGATACGCAGTATTTT.

The chain combines TRBV7-9 with TRBJ2-3; 8 bases fit TRBD2. The V and J ends lost 3 bases and 6 bases, in that order; junction bases with no gene match: 11. Germline V gene sequence: CDR1 SEHNR, CDR2 FQNEAQ (reference sequence). The CDR3 is made up of 16 amino acids. The CDR3 protein is CASSFGLGTRSDTQYF. As DNA, the CDR3 is TGTGCCAGCAGCTTCGGTTTGGGGACTAGATCCGATACGCAGTATTTT.

The rearrangement uses TRBV9 and TRBJ2-3; D may be TRBD1 (5 bases). The germline V and J ends were trimmed by 4 bases and 11 bases, with 11 bases remaining between them. CDR3 length: 11 residues. Germline V gene lookup returns CDR1 SGDLS and CDR2 YYNGEE. CDR3 sequence reads: CASSSLGQQYF. The CDR3 bases are TGTGCCAGCAGCTCCTTAGGACAGCAGTATTTT.

The table lists this clone with a few counts. This chain uses TRBV9 with TRBJ1-5, with D perhaps matching TRBD1 (6 bases). Deletions cut 3 bases from V and 9 bases from J, with 19 bases between. CDR3 length equals 15 residues. The germline CDR1 and CDR2 sequences are SGDLS and YYNGEE. The CDR3 DNA sequence: TGTGCCAGCAGCGCGGGTGCAGGGGTTAATTTGCCCCAGCATTTT. Protein product: CASSAGAGVNLPQHF. Full variable domain (missing parts from reference TRBV9 and TRBJ1-5): DSGVTQTPKHLITATGQRVTLRCSPRSGDLSVYWYQQSLDQGLQFLIQYYNGEERAKGNILERFSAQQFPDLHSELNLSSLELGDSALYFCASSAGAGVNLPQHFGDGTRLSIL.

The chain employs TRBV5-4 and TRBJ2-5, with 7 bases aligning to TRBD1. The CDR3 is 13 amino acids. The V gene's germline CDR1 is SGHNT and CDR2 YYREEE (reference sequence). Unmatched junction bases numbered 6, after V lost 5 bases and J lost 5 bases. The CDR3 sequence: CASRGTGEETQYF. In DNA form, the CDR3 reads TGTGCCAGCAGAGGAACAGGGGAGGAGACCCAGTACTTC.

This sequence joins TRBV9 and TRBJ1-3; D call uncertain. CDR1 is SGDLS and CDR2 is YYNGEE in the germline V gene. Trimming removed 4 bases from V and 4 bases from J, with 21 bases in between. The CDR3 length is 17 residues. This CDR3 is CASSPGGLAPRGNTIYF. CDR3 coding DNA: TGTGCCAGCAGCCCCGGTGGCCTAGCCCCCAGGGGAAACACCATATATTTT.

The rearrangement uses TRBV15 and TRBJ2-1; perhaps TRBD2 as D (6 bases). Germline CDR1 is LNHNV and CDR2 is YYDKDF (reference sequence). The CDR3 has 14 amino acids. V dropped 0 bases and J dropped 12 bases, with 15 bases sitting between them. The chain's CDR3 is CATSRDPPPRGQFF. CDR3 nucleotides: TGTGCCACCAGCAGAGATCCCCCCCCGCGGGGGCAGTTCTTC. Looking up the rest from reference TRBV15 and TRBJ2-1 gives the full variable domain: DAMVIQNPRYQVTQFGKPVTLSCSQTLNHNVMYWYQQKSSQAPKLLFHYYDKDFNNEADTPDNFQSRRPNTSFCFLDIRSPGLGDTAMYLCATSRDPPPRGQFFGPGTRLTVL.